The TCR beta chain under discussion was sequenced for a study of post-analysis software for immune sequencing data. Findings of the study overall: Strong same-batch co-clustering of samples appeared with F measure clustering. Five or six TRBV segments, including TRBV5-6, TRBV5-1 and TRBV20-1, were more frequent in patients than controls. Significantly lower normalized Chao1 diversity was found in patients with multiple sclerosis relative to controls.

With respect to this clonotype: What it recognizes is unknown.

TCR beta cDNA libraries had unique molecular identifiers. The yield from roughly 1 to 10 million T cells was 500,000 or so cDNA molecules in total. Using its own MiXCR run on the PCR reads, TCRdb lists one record per CDR3 protein. The sample lists 650,000 to 850,000 distinct CDR3 sequences, more than 45% occurring once. The CDR3 is 14 amino acids. V lost 3 bases to trimming and J lost 6 bases, with 13 bases between them. CDR1 and CDR2 (germline): LGHDT, YNNKEL (reference sequence). This clonotype was obtained from a girl aged 10-17 years with multiple sclerosis. Material for sequencing was blood. The chain is built from TRBV3-1 and TRBJ2-3, with D hard to call. The CDR3 bases are TGTGCCAGCAGCCAGGACGTTGGAACCGATACGCAGTATTTT. It translates to CASSQDVGTDTQYF.